This T cell receptor beta chain was recorded in a study of blood T cell repertoires in COVID-19. The overall study: Samples taken during acute and convalescent COVID-19 were collected in the United States, Italy and Spain.

This CDR3 has 14 amino acids. The V and J ends lost 5 bases and 1 base respectively, with 9 bases between them. The V gene's germline CDR1 is SEHNR and CDR2 FQNEAQ (reference sequence). In its sample, this clone was seen a few times. Clinical history reported by participants formed the basis on which cohorts were assigned. Assay: immunoSEQ multiplex PCR; the TCRdb copy retains only in-frame clones and omits some. The sample includes some 170,000 clones, less than 90% of them seen just once. This chain joins TRBV7-9 and TRBJ1-5; D may be TRBD1 (6 bases). Sequencing input: PBMCs or T cells enriched from blood (not recorded which). The sequence derives from a human donor with acute COVID-19. The donor label of this sample is uncertain. The CDR3 sequence: CASSQGGSNQPQHF. CDR3 coding DNA: TGTGCCAGCAGCCAAGGGGGAAGCAATCAGCCCCAGCATTTT. Combining the CDR3 with reference TRBV7-9 and TRBJ1-5 gives the whole variable domain DTGVSQNPRHKITKRGQNVTFRCDPISEHNRLYWYRQTLGQGPEFLTYFQNEAQLEKSRLLSDRFSAERPKGSFSTLEIQRTEQGDSAMYLCASSQGGSNQPQHFGDGTRLSIL.